One and the same sample provided the 7 T cell receptor beta chains below, sequenced in a study of cytomegalovirus exposure and HLA in healthy donors. Sequencing was performed with immunoSEQ multiplex PCR; in TCRdb, only in-frame clones are kept and a portion is missing. The table has more than 110,000 clones, 85% to 90% seen once; the top ten hold about 2.8%. The sequencing sample was made of PBMCs. The receptors were sampled from a man aged 18 to 30 in good health and CMV-seronegative.

This chain connects TRBV5-4 to TRBJ2-7; D not resolved. Trimming stripped 2 bases from V and 0 bases from J, with 9 bases between. The germline V gene encodes CDR1 SGHNT and CDR2 YYREEE (reference sequence). The CDR3 is 14 residues long. CDR3 residues: CASSFEINSYEQYF. The CDR3 DNA reads TGTGCCAGCAGCTTTGAGATCAACTCCTACGAGCAGTACTTC.

V gene TRBV5-1 combines with J gene TRBJ1-1; a possible D gene is TRBD1 (6 bases). V was trimmed by 0 bases and J by 7 bases, leaving 13 bases between them. The CDR3 totals 14 residues. Per the germline V gene, CDR1 is SGHRS and CDR2 is YFSETQ. CDR3 in amino acids: CASSLDGGWGEAFF. The CDR3 nucleotides are TGCGCCAGCAGCTTGGATGGGGGCTGGGGTGAAGCTTTCTTT.

This CDR3 is CASGETEFYGYTF. The CDR3 DNA sequence: TGTGCTAGTGGAGAGACGGAGTTCTATGGCTACACCTTC. The chain combines TRBV12-5 with TRBJ1-2; D is undetermined. Germline CDR1 and CDR2: LGHNT and FRNRAP. CDR3 length: 13 amino acids. V shed 6 bases and J shed 4 bases, with 12 bases lying between them.

The chain recombines TRBV13 with TRBJ2-1, with 9 bases identical to TRBD2. Germline CDR1 and CDR2: PRHDT and FYEKMQ (reference sequence). The junction had 13 bases not matched to a gene; V was cut back by 2 bases and J by 8 bases. This CDR3 comprises 17 residues. CDR3 amino acids: CASSLLKSVAGEYEQFF. CDR3 coding DNA: TGTGCCAGCAGCTTATTAAAGTCGGTAGCGGGAGAATATGAGCAGTTCTTC.

The sample holds one count of this clone. V gene TRBV19 combines with J gene TRBJ2-3; the match to TRBD1 covers 8 bases. Losses at the gene ends were 10 bases for V and 0 bases for J; bases not matched to a gene: 6. Germline-derived CDR1 and CDR2 are LNHDA and SQIVND (reference sequence). This CDR3 region has 14 residues. In nucleotides, the CDR3 is TGTGCCACTAGGACAGGGCCTAGCACAGATACGCAGTATTTT. Translating gives CATRTGPSTDTQYF.

The chain uses TRBV4-2 and TRBJ1-5; TRBD1 might be the D (5 bases). The CDR3 is 16 amino acids. Germline-derived CDR1 and CDR2 are LGHNA and YNFKEQ. V was shortened by 0 bases and J by 1 base, with 10 bases between the two germline ends. The DNA for the CDR3 is TGTGCCAGCAGCCAAGAGGGTCAGGGCAGCAATCAGCCCCAGCATTTT. Protein: CASSQEGQGSNQPQHF.

This clone has only one observation. The chain has TRBV28 and TRBJ2-2, with 8 bases aligning to TRBD2. This CDR3 spans 15 amino acids. Germline CDR1 is MDHEN and CDR2 is SYDVKM. With V trimmed by 3 bases and J by 6 bases, 6 bases remained unmatched. CDR3 sequence (DNA): TGTGCCAGCAGTTTGGGGAGCGGGAGCCCCGGGGAGCTGTTTTTT. Protein product: CASSLGSGSPGELFF.